A selection of T cell receptor beta chains follows, all from one sample in a study of blood T cell repertoires in COVID-19. Sequencing used immunoSEQ multiplex PCR; TCRdb keeps in-frame clones, though not all of them. This sample carries 200,000 or so clones, approximately 83% of them seen once, and the ten largest clones take about 10%. The sample was peripheral blood. All receptors come from a human donor with active or convalescent COVID-19. The donor label of this sample is uncertain. CDR3s include the opening cysteine and the closing phenylalanine or tryptophan. D genes are given only for firm matches. Only some rows state a clone size, as once, few, many or a class for expanded clones.

>TRBJ1-2|TRBV7-9|once|TRBD1
TGTGCCAGCAGCTTAGCGCAGGGACAGTGGGCTAACTATGGCTACACCTTC
CASSLAQGQWANYGYTF
>TRBJ2-7|TRBV28|NA|TRBD1
TGTGCCAGCAGTTCCTCGACAGGGTTTCACGAGCAGTACTTC
CASSSSTGFHEQYF
>TRBJ1-3|TRBV3-1/TRBV3-2|NA|NA
TGTGCCAGCAGCCAAGACCAAGGGGACACCATATATTTT
CASSQDQGDTIYF
>TRBJ1-1|TRBV27|NA|NA
TGTGCCAGCAGTTTTCGCGCAGGAAACACTGAAGCTTTCTTT
CASSFRAGNTEAFF
>TRBJ2-7|TRBV10-3|NA|NA
TGTGCCATCAGTGAGCTCGCCTACGAGCAGTACTTC
CAISELAYEQYF
>TRBJ2-7|TRBV5-4|NA|TRBD2
TGTGCCAGCAGGCCAGGGACTAGCGGGACCTACGAGCAGTACTTC
CASRPGTSGTYEQYF
>TRBJ2-3|TRBV4-2|NA|NA
TGTGCCAGCAGCCAAACCGCGCTTGGAGGGAGACGCACAGATACGCAGTATTTT
CASSQTALGGRRTDTQYF
>TRBJ2-5|TRBV3-1/TRBV3-2|NA|TRBD1
TGTGCCAGCAGTTCCGGGACAGGGGGAGGAGAGACCCAGTACTTC
CASSSGTGGGETQYF
>TRBJ1-1|TRBV3-1/TRBV3-2|once|NA
TGTGCCAGCAGCCACCCCAGGGTTGGGACTGAAGCTTTCTTT
CASSHPRVGTEAFF
>TRBJ1-1|TRBV7-2|NA|TRBD1
TGTGCCAGCAGCCTAGAAGGACAGGGGATTACTGAAGCTTTCTTT
CASSLEGQGITEAFF
>TRBJ2-3|TRBV24-1|once|NA
TGTGCCACCAGTGATTCTCGAGGGCCGGGGGATACGCAGTATTTT
CATSDSRGPGDTQYF
>TRBJ1-2|TRBV10-2|once|TRBD1
TGCGCCAGCAGGGAGGGGACAGGGATTTATGGCTACACCTTC
CASREGTGIYGYTF
>TRBJ1-2|TRBV11-2|NA|TRBD1
TGTGCCAGCAGCAAAACAGGGGACGAGGGCTACACCTTC
CASSKTGDEGYTF
>TRBJ2-3|TRBV19|NA|NA
TGTGCCAGTATAGGGTCTGGGGCCGACTCTAGCACAGATACGCAGTATTTT
CASIGSGADSSTDTQYF
>TRBJ2-3|TRBV3-1/TRBV3-2|NA|NA
TGTGCCAGCAGCCAAGTCCCCTCGGCAGATACGCAGTATTTT
CASSQVPSADTQYF
>TRBJ1-3|TRBV3-1/TRBV3-2|NA|NA
TGTGCCAGCAGCCTTTCCCGACAGCTCTCTGGAAACACCATATATTTT
CASSLSRQLSGNTIYF
>TRBJ1-2|TRBV19|NA|NA
TGTGCCAGTAGTATGAATTTGTACAGGGAGAGTAACTATGGCTACACCTTC
CASSMNLYRESNYGYTF
>TRBJ1-1|TRBV5-1|NA|NA
TGCGCCAGCAGCTTGGGGACAGTCGCCACTGAAGCTTTCTTT
CASSLGTVATEAFF
>TRBJ1-2|TRBV7-2|NA|NA
TGTGCCAGCAGCCTGCGGGGGGACTATGGCTACACCTTC
CASSLRGDYGYTF
>TRBJ1-4|TRBV2|NA|NA
TGTGCCAGCAGTGGCGCTCTAAGAGGGAATGAAAAACTGTTTTTT
CASSGALRGNEKLFF
>TRBJ1-6|TRBV4-3|NA|NA
TGCGCCAGCAGCCAAGCCCCCGGGGGGGGGACTGATTCACCCCTCCACTTT
CASSQAPGGGTDSPLHF
>TRBJ2-1|TRBV27|NA|TRBD2
TGTGCCAGCAGTAACTCCAGGGTGGCGGGAGGTCAGTTCTTC
CASSNSRVAGGQFF
>TRBJ1-1|TRBV19|NA|TRBD1
TGTGCCAGTAGTGAGGGACAGACCCTAAACCGGTGGGCTTTCTTT
CASSEGQTLNRWAFF
>TRBJ2-1|TRBV28|NA|TRBD2
TGTGCCAGCAGTCCCGGGACTAGCGGGGTCCGCTCCTACAATGAGCAGTTCTTC
CASSPGTSGVRSYNEQFF
>TRBJ2-7|TRBV7-2|NA|TRBD1
TGTGCCAGCAGCTCCGGGACAGGGCCCTACGAGCAGTACTTC
CASSSGTGPYEQYF
>TRBJ2-1|TRBV7-9|NA|TRBD2
TGTGCCAGCAGCTTATCTAGGTGGGAGGGCACACCCTACAATGAGCAGTTCTTC
CASSLSRWEGTPYNEQFF
>TRBJ2-3|TRBV5-4|NA|TRBD2
TGTGCCAGCAGCTTGGACGGGGCTAGCGGGGGGGCCGGCACAGATACGCAGTATTTT
CASSLDGASGGAGTDTQYF